The TCR beta chain described here comes from a study of blood T cell repertoires in COVID-19. The wider study: There were acute and convalescent COVID-19 samples, and they came from the United States, Italy and Spain. PBMCs, B-cell-depleted T cells, or T cells were the source of the cDNA or gDNA that made up the material.

Recovered status in Cohort 3 required two negative PCRs, clearance, or symptom resolution. As handled by the study authors: Counts of nucleated cells, estimated from reference gene primer amplification, were obtained. Repertoires were generated with immunoSEQ multiplex PCR, while TCRdb's copy carries only in-frame clones and drops some. Clonal size and the V and J genes are those of that table, whereas D and trimming came from the DNA. The profile covers around 400,000 clones, with 89% appearing a single time and less than 2% taken by the ten largest. The CDR3 spans 15 residues. Trimming took 4 bases from V and 5 from J; bases not matched to a gene: 6. The V gene's germline CDR1 is MDHEN and CDR2 SYDVKM.

The sequence derives from a woman in her thirties who had recovered from COVID-19. The gene calls are TRBV28 and TRBJ1-4, with TRBD1 matching over 8 bases. Input material: PBMCs or T cells enriched from blood (not recorded which). CDR3 nucleotides: TGTGCCAGCAGTTCCCAGGGGGCGCGAAATGAAAAACTGTTTTTT. Protein sequence: CASSSQGARNEKLFF.